The 8 T cell receptor beta chains below all came from one sample that was sequenced in a study of shared clonotypes between healthy human individuals (dated by TCRdb to about 2020). The method behind the library was the immunoSEQ multiplex PCR assay. Sourced from immuneACCESS, this table was stored by TCRdb with only in-frame sequences that have V and J called. A share of the clones is absent; for the studies checked, an unresolved V gene accounts for under half, and the remainder has no known explanation. This sample gives some 2.1 million clones in total; 85% to 95% of them show up just once. Of the sample, 0.13% falls within the top ten clones. Sequenced material: naive CD4+ T cells sorted from blood. Per the publication, the cell subset or site label means: CD45RA+ positively selected. The receptors stem from a man aged 18-30 years in good health.

The V call is TRBV29-1, the J call TRBJ2-7; possible D gene TRBD1, 5 bases. Germline lookup yields CDR1 SQVTM and CDR2 ANQGSEA. There are 13 residues in the CDR3. V gave up 4 bases and J gave up 0 bases, with 10 bases separating them. The CDR3 spells CSVAHRLSYEQYF. The CDR3, as DNA: TGCAGCGTTGCCCACAGGCTCTCCTACGAGCAGTACTTC.

V and J are TRBV28 and TRBJ1-4, with D perhaps TRBD1 (5 bases). The CDR3 has 14 residues. The V end was cut by 7 bases, the J end by 0 bases, with 9 bases between. CDR1 and CDR2 (germline): MDHEN, SYDVKM. CDR3 sequence: CASTSGTTNEKLFF. The CDR3 region has the DNA TGTGCCAGCACCTCAGGGACAACTAATGAAAAACTGTTTTTT.

CDR3 sequence (DNA): TGTGCCAGCAGTCCCGGACCGAACTATGGCTACACCTTC. Translation: CASSPGPNYGYTF. This chain joins TRBV2 and TRBJ1-2, with D unresolved. Deletions cut 5 bases from V and 2 bases from J, with 9 bases between. Germline V gene sequence: CDR1 SNHLY, CDR2 FYNNEI. CDR3 size: 13 residues.

This rearrangement joins TRBV7-2 to TRBJ2-7; TRBD2 is a possible D gene (6 bases). The germline gives CDR1 SGHTA, CDR2 FQGNSA. The CDR3 is 12 residues long. V was trimmed by 5 bases and J by 6 bases, leaving 11 bases between them. This chain's CDR3 is CASSQTGAEQYF. The CDR3 nucleotides are TGTGCCAGCAGCCAAACGGGAGCCGAGCAGTACTTC. Full variable domain (missing parts from reference TRBV7-2 and TRBJ2-7): GAGVSQSPSNKVTEKGKDVELRCDPISGHTALYWYRQSLGQGLEFLIYFQGNSAPDKSGLPSDRFSAERTGGSVSTLTIQRTQQEDSAVYLCASSQTGAEQYFGPGTRLTVT.

V is TRBV7-9 and J is TRBJ2-4, with TRBD1 matching over 7 bases. The V gene end was trimmed by 6 bases and the J gene end by 5 bases; junction bases not matched to a gene: 7. This CDR3 region has 14 residues. Germline V lookup: CDR1 SEHNR, CDR2 FQNEAQ (reference sequence). As DNA, the CDR3 is TGTGCCAGCAGTTACCGGGACAGAGAAAACATTCAGTACTTC. Translation gives CASSYRDRENIQYF.

The chain uses TRBV5-1 and TRBJ1-4, with a tentative D call TRBD1 (6 bases). This CDR3 comprises 18 residues. V dropped 4 bases and J dropped 1 base, with 20 bases sitting between them. Germline CDR1 SGHRS, CDR2 YFSETQ. Here the CDR3 DNA reads TGCGCCAGCAGCCTGAACCGACAGGCACGGGGAACTAATGAAAAACTGTTTTTT. Protein sequence: CASSLNRQARGTNEKLFF.

The gene calls are TRBV7-9 and TRBJ2-7; D is perhaps TRBD1 (5 bases). This CDR3 comprises 12 residues. CDR1 is SEHNR, CDR2 FQNEAQ, per germline (reference sequence). V was clipped by 2 bases and J by 5 bases, with 7 bases between them. This chain's CDR3 is CASSLPGHEQYF. CDR3 DNA: TGTGCCAGCAGCTTACCAGGGCACGAGCAGTACTTC. Together with reference TRBV7-9 and TRBJ2-7, the CDR3 gives the full variable domain: DTGVSQNPRHKITKRGQNVTFRCDPISEHNRLYWYRQTLGQGPEFLTYFQNEAQLEKSRLLSDRFSAERPKGSFSTLEIQRTEQGDSAMYLCASSLPGHEQYFGPGTRLTVT.

This rearrangement joins TRBV7-9 to TRBJ1-6, with 8 bases fitting TRBD1. CDR1 SEHNR and CDR2 FQNEAQ come from the germline V gene (reference sequence). The ends lost 10 bases at V and 3 bases at J; junction bases unmatched: 5. CDR3 size: 14 residues. As DNA, the CDR3 is TGTGCCACCCAACAGGGGGACTATAATTCACCCCTCCACTTT. Encoded protein: CATQQGDYNSPLHF.